This T cell receptor (beta chain) was sequenced during a study of identical twins. This clonotype was detected ten times or more. TCRdb processed the 5' RACE reads anew with MiXCR; each CDR3 protein has one entry. The data contain about 920,000 distinct CDR3 sequences, approximately 13% of them singletons. The CDR3 contains 15 residues. Germline V lookup: CDR1 SGHRS, CDR2 YFSETQ. The V end was cut by 4 bases, the J end by 2 bases, with 15 bases between. The data also belong to a second study, concerning yellow fever vaccine responses in identical twins.

Material: PBMCs. This sequence was found in a young woman in good health. V is TRBV5-1 and J is TRBJ1-2, with no clear D. Here the CDR3 reads CASSLGYEGNYGYTF. CDR3 nucleotides: TGCGCCAGCAGCCTGGGGTACGAGGGAAACTATGGCTACACCTTC. Filled out from reference TRBV5-1 and TRBJ1-2, the complete variable domain reads KAGVTQTPRYLIKTRGQQVTLSCSPISGHRSVSWYQQTPGQGLQFLFEYFSETQRNKGNFPGRFSGRQFSNSRSEMNVSTLELGDSALYLCASSLGYEGNYGYTFGSGTRLTVV.